This entry lists 7 T cell receptor beta chains sequenced from one sample in a study of a mutant IDH1 vaccine in newly diagnosed glioma. For these receptors, no antigen is known. The time point denotes: week 47, end of study. Topical imiquimod was applied with each vaccine dose, which held 300 ug of mutant IDH1 20-mer peptide. Sequencing used immunoSEQ multiplex PCR; TCRdb keeps in-frame clones, though not all of them. The sample has approximately 35,000 clones; about nine tenths are singletons. Sample: PBMCs, taken from a glioma patient whose treatment included an IDH1 peptide vaccine. The receptors were gathered from a woman in her forties with glioma.

The gene calls are TRBV7-2 and TRBJ1-1, with D perhaps TRBD1 (5 bases). Germline V lookup: CDR1 SGHTA, CDR2 FQGNSA. The V end was cut by 3 bases, the J end by 4 bases, with 9 bases between. The CDR3 is 13 amino acids. CDR3 sequence (DNA): TGTGCCAGCAGCTTGGGGGGGAGCACTGAAGCTTTCTTT. Translating gives CASSLGGSTEAFF. Full variable domain (remainder filled in from reference TRBV7-2 and TRBJ1-1): GAGVSQSPSNKVTEKGKDVELRCDPISGHTALYWYRQSLGQGLEFLIYFQGNSAPDKSGLPSDRFSAERTGGSVSTLTIQRTQQEDSAVYLCASSLGGSTEAFFGQGTRLTVV.

V and J are TRBV29-1 and TRBJ2-5, with D perhaps TRBD1 (6 bases). The V gene's germline CDR1 is SQVTM and CDR2 ANQGSEA. The CDR3 runs to 14 residues. V lost 4 bases and J lost 1, with 13 bases in between. The CDR3 region has the DNA TGCAGCGTTGTGGCAGGGGAATCCCAAGAGACCCAGTACTTC. It yields the protein CSVVAGESQETQYF.

The chain carries TRBV14 and TRBJ1-2; D may be TRBD1 (5 bases). The CDR3 length is 12 residues. Germline V gene sequence: CDR1 SGHDN, CDR2 FVKESK. V shed 1 base and J shed 9 bases, with 9 bases lying between them. The CDR3 reads CASSQVWGRYTF. CDR3 DNA: TGTGCCAGCAGCCAAGTTTGGGGACGCTACACCTTC.

The chain combines TRBV7-8 with TRBJ1-6; TRBD1 is a possible D gene (5 bases). V shed 3 bases and J shed 6 bases, with 9 bases lying between them. From germline, CDR1 is SGHVS and CDR2 FQNEAQ. CDR3 size: 14 residues. In DNA, the CDR3 is TGTGCCAGCAGCTTTGGGACGTTTAATTCACCCCTCCACTTT. Translating it yields CASSFGTFNSPLHF.

V is TRBV6-5 and J is TRBJ2-6; D is unclear. The CDR3 is 13 residues long. The germline V gene encodes CDR1 MNHEY and CDR2 SVGAGI. The V end lost 2 bases, the J end lost 2 bases, and 1 base lay between the germline ends. The CDR3 DNA is TGTGCCAGCAGTTACGCTGGGGCCAACGTCCTGACTTTC. Amino acids: CASSYAGANVLTF.

This rearrangement joins TRBV15 to TRBJ2-5; D may be TRBD1 (5 bases). The ends were cut back, 3 bases at V and 5 bases at J, with 7 bases in the middle. This CDR3 has 12 amino acids. Germline V lookup: CDR1 LNHNV, CDR2 YYDKDF (reference sequence). This CDR3 reads CATSSRGETQYF. The CDR3 DNA sequence: TGTGCCACCAGCAGTAGGGGCGAGACCCAGTACTTC.

The rearrangement joins TRBV4-1 to TRBJ2-3; the match to TRBD2 covers 13 bases. With 0 bases clipped from V and 1 base from J, the junction kept 7 bases outside the gene matches. The CDR3 runs 19 residues. Germline values: CDR1 MGHRA, CDR2 YSYEKL. The CDR3 loop reads CASSQESPGTSGGTDTQYF. The DNA of the CDR3 is TGCGCCAGCAGCCAAGAGTCGCCGGGGACTAGCGGGGGCACAGATACGCAGTATTTT.